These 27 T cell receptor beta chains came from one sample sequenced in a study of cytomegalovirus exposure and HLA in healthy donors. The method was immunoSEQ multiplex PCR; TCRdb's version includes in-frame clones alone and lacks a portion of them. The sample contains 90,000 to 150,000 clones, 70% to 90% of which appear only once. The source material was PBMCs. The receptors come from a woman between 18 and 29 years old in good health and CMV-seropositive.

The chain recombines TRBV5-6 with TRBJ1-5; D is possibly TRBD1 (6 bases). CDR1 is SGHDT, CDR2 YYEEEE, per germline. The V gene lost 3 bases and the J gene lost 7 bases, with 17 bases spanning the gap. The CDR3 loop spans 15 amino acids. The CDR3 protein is CASSSRGIMEQPQHF. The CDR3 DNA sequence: TGTGCCAGCAGCTCCAGGGGCATAATGGAACAGCCCCAGCATTTT. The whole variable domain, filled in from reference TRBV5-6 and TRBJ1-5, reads DAGVTQSPTHLIKTRGQQVTLRCSPKSGHDTVSWYQQALGQGPQFIFQYYEEEERQRGNFPDRFSGHQFPNYSSELNVNALLLGDSALYLCASSSRGIMEQPQHFGDGTRLSIL.

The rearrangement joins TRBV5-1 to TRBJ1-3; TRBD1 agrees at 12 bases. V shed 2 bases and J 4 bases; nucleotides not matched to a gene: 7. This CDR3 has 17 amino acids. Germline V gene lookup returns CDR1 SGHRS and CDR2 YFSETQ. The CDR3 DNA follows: TGCGCCAGCAGCTTTTCCGGGACAGGGGGCTCGGGAAACACCATATATTTT. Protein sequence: CASSFSGTGGSGNTIYF. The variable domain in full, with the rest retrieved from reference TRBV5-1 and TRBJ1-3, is KAGVTQTPRYLIKTRGQQVTLSCSPISGHRSVSWYQQTPGQGLQFLFEYFSETQRNKGNFPGRFSGRQFSNSRSEMNVSTLELGDSALYLCASSFSGTGGSGNTIYFGEGSWLTVV.

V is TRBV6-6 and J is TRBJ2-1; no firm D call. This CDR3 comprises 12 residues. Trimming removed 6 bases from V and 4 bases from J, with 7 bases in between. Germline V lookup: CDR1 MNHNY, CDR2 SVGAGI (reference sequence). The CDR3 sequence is CASRSTYNEQFF. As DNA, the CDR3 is TGTGCCAGCAGAAGCACTTACAATGAGCAGTTCTTC.

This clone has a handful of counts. The CDR3 reads CASSVGTAYEQYF. The DNA of the CDR3 is TGTGCCAGCTCAGTTGGGACAGCGTACGAGCAGTACTTC. The V and J genes are TRBV18 and TRBJ2-7; 7 bases line up with TRBD1. V gave up 5 bases and J gave up 4 bases; unmatched junction bases: 5. The CDR3 is made up of 13 amino acids. CDR1 is KGHSH, CDR2 LQKENI, per germline.

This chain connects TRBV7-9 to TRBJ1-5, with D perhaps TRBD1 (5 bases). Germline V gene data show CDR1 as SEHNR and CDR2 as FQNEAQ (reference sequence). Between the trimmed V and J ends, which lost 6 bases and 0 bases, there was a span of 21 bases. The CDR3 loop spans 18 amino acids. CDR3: CASSPDRGPPYSNQPQHF. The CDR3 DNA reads TGTGCCAGCAGTCCCGACAGAGGACCCCCCTATAGCAATCAGCCCCAGCATTTT.

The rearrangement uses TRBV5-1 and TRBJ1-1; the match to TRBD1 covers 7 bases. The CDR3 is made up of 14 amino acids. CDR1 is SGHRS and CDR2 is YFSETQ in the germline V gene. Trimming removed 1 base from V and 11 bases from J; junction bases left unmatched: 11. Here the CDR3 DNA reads TGCGCCAGCAGCTTGTTGAGTCAGGGGGTGGATGCTTTCTTT. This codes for CASSLLSQGVDAFF.

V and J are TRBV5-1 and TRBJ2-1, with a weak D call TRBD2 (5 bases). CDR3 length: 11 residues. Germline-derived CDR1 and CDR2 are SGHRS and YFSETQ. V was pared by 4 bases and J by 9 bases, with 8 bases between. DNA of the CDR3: TGCGCCAGCAGCCTCGGGGTTGAGCAGTTCTTC. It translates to CASSLGVEQFF.

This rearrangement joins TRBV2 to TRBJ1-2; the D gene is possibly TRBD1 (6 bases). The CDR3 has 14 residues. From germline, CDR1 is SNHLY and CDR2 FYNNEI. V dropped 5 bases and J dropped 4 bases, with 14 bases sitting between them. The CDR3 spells CASSTAGEAYGYTF. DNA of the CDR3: TGTGCCAGCAGTACCGCAGGGGAAGCCTATGGCTACACCTTC.

Written as DNA, the CDR3 is TGTGCCAGCAGCGAAGACAGGGGAGATACGCAGTATTTT. Protein: CASSEDRGDTQYF. The chain has TRBV5-4 and TRBJ2-3, with 8 bases matching TRBD1. CDR1 and CDR2 (germline): SGHNT, YYREEE (reference sequence). V dropped 4 bases and J dropped 5; count of bases not matched to a gene: 3. This CDR3 is 13 amino acids long.

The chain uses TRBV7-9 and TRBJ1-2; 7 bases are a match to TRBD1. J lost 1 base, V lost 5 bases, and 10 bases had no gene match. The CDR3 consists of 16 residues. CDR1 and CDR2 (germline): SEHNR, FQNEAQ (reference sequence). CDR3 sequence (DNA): TGTGCCAGCAGCAGATCCCGGACAGGTGATAACTATGGCTACACCTTC. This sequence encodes CASSRSRTGDNYGYTF.

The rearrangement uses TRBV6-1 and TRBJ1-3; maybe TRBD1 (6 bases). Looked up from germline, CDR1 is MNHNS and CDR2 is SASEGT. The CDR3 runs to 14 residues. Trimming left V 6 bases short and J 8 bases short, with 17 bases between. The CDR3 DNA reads TGTGCCAGCAGAATAACCAGGGGACCGGACACCATATATTTT. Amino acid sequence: CASRITRGPDTIYF.

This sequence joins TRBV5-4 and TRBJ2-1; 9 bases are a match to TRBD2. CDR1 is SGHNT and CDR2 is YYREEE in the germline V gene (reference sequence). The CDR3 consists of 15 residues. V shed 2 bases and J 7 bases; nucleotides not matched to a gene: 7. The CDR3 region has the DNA TGTGCCAGCAGCTTTTTGGCGGGGGGGCGTAATGAGCAGTTCTTC. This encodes CASSFLAGGRNEQFF. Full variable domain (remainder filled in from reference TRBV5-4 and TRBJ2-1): ETGVTQSPTHLIKTRGQQVTLRCSSQSGHNTVSWYQQALGQGPQFIFQYYREEENGRGNFPPRFSGLQFPNYSSELNVNALELDDSALYLCASSFLAGGRNEQFFGPGTRLTVL.

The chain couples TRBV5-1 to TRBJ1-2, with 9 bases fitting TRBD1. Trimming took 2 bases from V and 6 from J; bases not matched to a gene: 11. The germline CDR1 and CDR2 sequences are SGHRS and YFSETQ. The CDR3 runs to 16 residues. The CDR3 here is CASSLDTTGGIDGYTF. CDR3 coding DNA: TGCGCCAGCAGCTTAGATACGACAGGGGGAATCGATGGCTACACCTTC. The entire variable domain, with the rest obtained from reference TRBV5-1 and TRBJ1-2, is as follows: KAGVTQTPRYLIKTRGQQVTLSCSPISGHRSVSWYQQTPGQGLQFLFEYFSETQRNKGNFPGRFSGRQFSNSRSEMNVSTLELGDSALYLCASSLDTTGGIDGYTFGSGTRLTVV.

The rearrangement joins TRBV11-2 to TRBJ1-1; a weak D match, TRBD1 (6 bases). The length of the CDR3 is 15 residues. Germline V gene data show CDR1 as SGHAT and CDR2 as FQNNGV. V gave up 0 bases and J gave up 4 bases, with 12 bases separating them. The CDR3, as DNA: TGTGCCAGCAGCTTAGATGGGGCAGGGGCCACTGAAGCTTTCTTT. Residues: CASSLDGAGATEAFF.

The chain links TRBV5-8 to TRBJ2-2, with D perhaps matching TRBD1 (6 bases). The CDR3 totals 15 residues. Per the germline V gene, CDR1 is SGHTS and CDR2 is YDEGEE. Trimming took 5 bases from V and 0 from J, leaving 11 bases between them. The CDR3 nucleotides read TGTGCCAGCAGTCGCAGGGGCGCGAACACCGGGGAGCTGTTTTTT. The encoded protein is CASSRRGANTGELFF.

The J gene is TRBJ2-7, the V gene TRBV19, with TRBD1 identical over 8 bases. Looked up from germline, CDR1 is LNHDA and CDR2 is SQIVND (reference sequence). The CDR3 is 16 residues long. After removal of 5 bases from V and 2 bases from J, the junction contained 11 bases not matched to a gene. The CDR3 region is CASSSRTGQVPYEQYF. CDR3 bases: TGTGCCAGTAGTTCCCGTACGGGACAGGTGCCCTACGAGCAGTACTTC. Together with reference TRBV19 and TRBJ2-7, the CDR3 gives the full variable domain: DGGITQSPKYLFRKEGQNVTLSCEQNLNHDAMYWYRQDPGQGLRLIYYSQIVNDFQKGDIAEGYSVSREKKESFPLTVTSAQKNPTAFYLCASSSRTGQVPYEQYFGPGTRLTVT.

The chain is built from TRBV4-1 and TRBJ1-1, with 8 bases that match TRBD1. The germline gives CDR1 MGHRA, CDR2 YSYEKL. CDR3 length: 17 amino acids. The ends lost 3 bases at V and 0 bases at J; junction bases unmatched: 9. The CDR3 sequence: CASSHPLAGGLNTEAFF. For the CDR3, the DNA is TGCGCCAGCAGCCATCCGCTCGCAGGGGGCTTGAACACTGAAGCTTTCTTT.

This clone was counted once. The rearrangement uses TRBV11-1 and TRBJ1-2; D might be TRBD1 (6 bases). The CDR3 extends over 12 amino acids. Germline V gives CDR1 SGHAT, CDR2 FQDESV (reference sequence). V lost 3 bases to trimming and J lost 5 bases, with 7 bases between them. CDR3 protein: CASSFTGYGYTF. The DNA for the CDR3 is TGTGCCAGCAGCTTCACAGGGTATGGCTACACCTTC.

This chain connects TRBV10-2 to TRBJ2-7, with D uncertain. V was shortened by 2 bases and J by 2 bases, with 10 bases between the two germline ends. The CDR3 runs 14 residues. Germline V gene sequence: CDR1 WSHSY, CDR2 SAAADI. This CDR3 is CASSELGRTYEQYF. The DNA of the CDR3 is TGCGCCAGCAGTGAGCTGGGCAGAACCTACGAGCAGTACTTC.

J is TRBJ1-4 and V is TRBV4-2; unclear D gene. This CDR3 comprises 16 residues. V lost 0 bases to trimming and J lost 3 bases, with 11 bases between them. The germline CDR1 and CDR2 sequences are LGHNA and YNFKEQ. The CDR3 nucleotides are TGTGCCAGCAGCCAAGATCCCGGGGTATCTAATGAAAAACTGTTTTTT. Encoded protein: CASSQDPGVSNEKLFF.

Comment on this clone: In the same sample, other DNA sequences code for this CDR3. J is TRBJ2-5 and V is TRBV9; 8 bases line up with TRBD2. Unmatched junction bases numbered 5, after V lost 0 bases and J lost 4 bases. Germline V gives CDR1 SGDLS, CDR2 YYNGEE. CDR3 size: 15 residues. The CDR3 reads CASSVDSGRGETQYF. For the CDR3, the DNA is TGTGCCAGCAGCGTAGACAGCGGGAGAGGAGAGACCCAGTACTTC.

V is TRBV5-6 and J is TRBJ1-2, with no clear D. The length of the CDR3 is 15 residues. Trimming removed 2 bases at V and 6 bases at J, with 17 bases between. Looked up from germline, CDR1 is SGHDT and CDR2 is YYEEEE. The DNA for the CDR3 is TGTGCCAGCAGCTTCGGAGCGGGTCTTTCGGATGGCTACACCTTC. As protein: CASSFGAGLSDGYTF.

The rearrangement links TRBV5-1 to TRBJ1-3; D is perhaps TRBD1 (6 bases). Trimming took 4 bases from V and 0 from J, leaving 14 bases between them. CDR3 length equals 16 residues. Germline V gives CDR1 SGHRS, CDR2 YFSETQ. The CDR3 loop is CASSTGQRASGNTIYF. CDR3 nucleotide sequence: TGCGCCAGCAGCACCGGACAGAGGGCCTCTGGAAACACCATATATTTT.

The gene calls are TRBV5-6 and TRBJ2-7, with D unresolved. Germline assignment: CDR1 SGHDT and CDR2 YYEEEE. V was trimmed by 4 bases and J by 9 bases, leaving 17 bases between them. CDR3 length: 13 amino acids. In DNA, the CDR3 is TGTGCCAGCAGCCATCGTCAGCTACGAGGGCAGTACTTC. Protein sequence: CASSHRQLRGQYF.

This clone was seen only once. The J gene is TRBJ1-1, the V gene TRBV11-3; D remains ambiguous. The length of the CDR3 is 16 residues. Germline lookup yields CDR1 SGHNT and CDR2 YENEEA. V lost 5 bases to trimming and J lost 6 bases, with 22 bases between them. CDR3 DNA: TGTGCCAGCAGCCTAGGAATGACCGGGATTGCGGCTGAAGCTTTCTTT. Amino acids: CASSLGMTGIAAEAFF.

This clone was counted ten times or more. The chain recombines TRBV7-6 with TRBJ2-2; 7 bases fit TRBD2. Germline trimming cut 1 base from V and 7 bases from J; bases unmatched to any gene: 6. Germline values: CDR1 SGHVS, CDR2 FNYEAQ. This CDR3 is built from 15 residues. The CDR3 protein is CASSLGAGVIGELFF. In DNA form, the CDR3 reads TGTGCCAGCAGCTTAGGGGCGGGAGTCATCGGGGAGCTGTTTTTT.

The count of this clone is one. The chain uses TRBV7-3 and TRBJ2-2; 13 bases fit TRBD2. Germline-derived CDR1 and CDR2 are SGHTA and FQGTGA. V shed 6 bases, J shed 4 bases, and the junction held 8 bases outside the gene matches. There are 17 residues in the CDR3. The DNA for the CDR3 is TGTGCCAGCAGTCGGACTAGCGGGGGCCCGATCACCGGGGAGCTGTTTTTT. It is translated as CASSRTSGGPITGELFF. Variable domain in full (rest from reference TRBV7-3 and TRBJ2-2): GAGVSQTPSNKVTEKGKYVELRCDPISGHTALYWYRQSLGQGPEFLIYFQGTGAADDSGLPNDRFFAVRPEGSVSTLKIQRTERGDSAVYLCASSRTSGGPITGELFFGEGSRLTVL.